This T cell receptor beta chain was identified during a study of blood T cell repertoires in COVID-19. Study-level information: COVID-19 samples collected from the United States, Italy and Spain covered acute and convalescent phases. Nucleic acid was either cDNA or gDNA, and it came from T cells, B-cell-depleted T cells, or PBMCs.

Original methodology: Reference gene primer amplification yielded estimated nucleated cell counts. Profiling relied on immunoSEQ multiplex PCR, and the TCRdb table lists in-frame clones only, not all of them. V and J calls and clone size are those listed in that table; D and trimming were worked out from the DNA. The sample contains about 130,000 clones, approximately 90% of which appear only once. Trimming stripped 0 bases from V and 4 bases from J, with 12 bases between. This CDR3 contains 16 residues. CDR1 is MNHEY, CDR2 SMNVEV, per germline (reference sequence). This clonotype was sampled from an elderly woman with acute or convalescent COVID-19. The sequenced sample was peripheral blood. The J gene is TRBJ2-2, the V gene TRBV27; D is perhaps TRBD2 (5 bases). CDR3 DNA sequence: TGTGCCAGCAGTTTATCCCGGCAACGGGGCACCGGGGAGCTGTTTTTT. Translated: CASSLSRQRGTGELFF.